This T cell receptor (beta chain) was identified in a study of metastatic and nonmetastatic thyroid tumors. As to this clone: Its antigen is not identified. The germline gene is not matched at one end of the junction; a read error may be the cause.

MiXCR was used by TCRdb to re-call the PCR reads. In the table there are over 50,000 clones, 25% to 35% of which are singletons. Study-level results: It was reported that TCR beta diversity was significantly higher in malignant thyroid tumors than benign nodules, in blood and tumor.

Ahead of thyroid surgery, no patient had received treatment of any kind. CDR1 is SGHRS, CDR2 YFSETQ, per germline. The CDR3 extends over 15 amino acids. The genes are TRBV5-1 and TRBJ2-7, with TRBD1 matching over 9 bases. The sample taken for sequencing was blood. The sequence was collected from a female donor with papillary thyroid cancer or a benign thyroid nodule (not recorded which). Some clones in this sample may be carry-over from other donors' samples. Here the CDR3 reads CASNLSPGQGHEQYF. In nucleotides, the CDR3 is TGCGCCAGCAACTTGAGTCCGGGACAGGGCCACGAGCAGTACTTC.